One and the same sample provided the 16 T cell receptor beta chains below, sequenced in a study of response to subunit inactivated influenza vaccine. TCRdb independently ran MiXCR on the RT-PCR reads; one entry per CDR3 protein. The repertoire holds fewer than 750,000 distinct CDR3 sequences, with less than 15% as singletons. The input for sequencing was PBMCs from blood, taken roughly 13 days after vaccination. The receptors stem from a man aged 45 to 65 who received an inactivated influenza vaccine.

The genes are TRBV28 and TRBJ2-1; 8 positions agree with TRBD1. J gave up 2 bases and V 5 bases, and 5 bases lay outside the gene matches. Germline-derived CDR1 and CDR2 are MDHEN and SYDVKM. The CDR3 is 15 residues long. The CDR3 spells CASSNPGQAYNEQFF. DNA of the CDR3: TGTGCCAGCAGTAACCCGGGACAGGCCTACAATGAGCAGTTCTTC.

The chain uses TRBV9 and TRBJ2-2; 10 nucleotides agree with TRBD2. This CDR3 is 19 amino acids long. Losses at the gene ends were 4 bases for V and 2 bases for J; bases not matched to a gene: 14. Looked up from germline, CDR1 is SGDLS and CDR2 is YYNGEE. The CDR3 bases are TGTGCCAGCAGCCTAACATTAGCGGGGGGCCAATATAACACCGGGGAGCTGTTTTTT. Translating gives CASSLTLAGGQYNTGELFF. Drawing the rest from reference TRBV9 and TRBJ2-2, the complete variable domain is DSGVTQTPKHLITATGQRVTLRCSPRSGDLSVYWYQQSLDQGLQFLIQYYNGEERAKGNILERFSAQQFPDLHSELNLSSLELGDSALYFCASSLTLAGGQYNTGELFFGEGSRLTVL.

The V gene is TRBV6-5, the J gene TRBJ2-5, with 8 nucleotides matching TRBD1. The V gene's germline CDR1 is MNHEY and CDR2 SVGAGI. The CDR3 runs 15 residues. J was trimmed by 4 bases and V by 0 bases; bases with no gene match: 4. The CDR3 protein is CASSYSPGGSETQYF. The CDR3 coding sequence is TGTGCCAGCAGTTACTCGCCAGGGGGCTCAGAGACCCAGTACTTC.

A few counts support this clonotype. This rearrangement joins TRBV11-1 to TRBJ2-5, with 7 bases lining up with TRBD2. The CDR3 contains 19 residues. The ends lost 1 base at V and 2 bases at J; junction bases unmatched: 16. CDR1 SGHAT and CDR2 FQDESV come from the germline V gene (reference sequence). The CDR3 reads CASSLEARGSVGWQETQYF. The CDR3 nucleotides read TGTGCCAGCAGCTTAGAAGCGCGGGGGTCCGTGGGTTGGCAAGAGACCCAGTACTTC.

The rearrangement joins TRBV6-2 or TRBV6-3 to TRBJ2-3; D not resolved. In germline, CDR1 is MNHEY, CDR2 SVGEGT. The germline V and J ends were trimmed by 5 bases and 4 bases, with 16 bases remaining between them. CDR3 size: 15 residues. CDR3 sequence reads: CASSLEGPYADTQYF. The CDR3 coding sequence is TGTGCCAGCAGTCTTGAAGGACCTTATGCAGATACGCAGTATTTT.

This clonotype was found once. The CDR3 coding sequence is TGCGCCGGGCCACGGGAGACCCAGTACTTC. Its protein is CAGPRETQYF. This sequence joins TRBV23-1 and TRBJ2-5; D remains unclear. TRBV23-1 is an ORF; its function is uncertain. The CDR3 totals 10 residues. The V end was cut by 11 bases, the J end by 5 bases, with 9 bases between.

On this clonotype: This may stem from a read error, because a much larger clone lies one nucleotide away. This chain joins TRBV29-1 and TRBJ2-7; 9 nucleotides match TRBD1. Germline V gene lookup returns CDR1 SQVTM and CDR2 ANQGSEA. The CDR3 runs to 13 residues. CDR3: CSVTGQGSYERYF. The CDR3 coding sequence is TGCAGCGTTACCGGACAGGGGTCGTACGAGCGGTACTTC.

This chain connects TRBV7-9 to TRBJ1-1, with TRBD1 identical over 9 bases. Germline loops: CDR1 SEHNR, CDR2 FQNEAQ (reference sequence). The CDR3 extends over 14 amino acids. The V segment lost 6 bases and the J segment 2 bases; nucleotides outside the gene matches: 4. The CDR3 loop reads CASSRQGVNTEAFF. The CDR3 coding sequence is TGTGCCAGCAGTAGACAGGGGGTTAACACTGAAGCTTTCTTT.

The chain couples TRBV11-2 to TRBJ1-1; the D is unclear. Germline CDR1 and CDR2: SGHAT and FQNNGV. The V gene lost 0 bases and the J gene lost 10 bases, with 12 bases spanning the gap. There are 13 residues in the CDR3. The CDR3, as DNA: TGTGCCAGCAGCTTAGATCAATCGGTACCAGCTTTCTTT. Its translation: CASSLDQSVPAFF.

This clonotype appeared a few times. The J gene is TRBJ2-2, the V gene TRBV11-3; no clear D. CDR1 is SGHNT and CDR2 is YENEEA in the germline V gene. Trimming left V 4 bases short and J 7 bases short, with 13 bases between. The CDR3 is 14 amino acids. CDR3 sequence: CASSSPALVGELFF. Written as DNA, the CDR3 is TGTGCCAGCAGCTCTCCGGCCCTGGTCGGGGAGCTGTTTTTT.

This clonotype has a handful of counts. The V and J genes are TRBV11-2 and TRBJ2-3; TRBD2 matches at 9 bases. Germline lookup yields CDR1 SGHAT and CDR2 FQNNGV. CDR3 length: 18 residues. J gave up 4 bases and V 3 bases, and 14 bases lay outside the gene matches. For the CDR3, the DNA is TGTGCCAGCAGCTTCGTTAGCGGGAGTCTCGCGGTGGCAGATACGCAGTATTTT. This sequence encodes CASSFVSGSLAVADTQYF.

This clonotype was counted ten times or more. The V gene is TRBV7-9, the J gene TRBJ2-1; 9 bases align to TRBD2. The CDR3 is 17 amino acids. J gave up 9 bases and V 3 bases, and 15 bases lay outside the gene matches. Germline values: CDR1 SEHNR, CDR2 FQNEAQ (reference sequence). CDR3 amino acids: CASSFLSGPAGGFEQFF. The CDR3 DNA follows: TGTGCCAGCAGCTTCCTCAGTGGGCCAGCGGGAGGTTTTGAGCAGTTCTTC.

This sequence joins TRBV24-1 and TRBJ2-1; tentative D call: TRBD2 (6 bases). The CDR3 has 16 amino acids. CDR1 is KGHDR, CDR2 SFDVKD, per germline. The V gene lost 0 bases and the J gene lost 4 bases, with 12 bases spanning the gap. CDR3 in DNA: TGTGCCACCAGTGATTTGAGAAGCGGGCTGTACAATGAGCAGTTCTTC. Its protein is CATSDLRSGLYNEQFF.

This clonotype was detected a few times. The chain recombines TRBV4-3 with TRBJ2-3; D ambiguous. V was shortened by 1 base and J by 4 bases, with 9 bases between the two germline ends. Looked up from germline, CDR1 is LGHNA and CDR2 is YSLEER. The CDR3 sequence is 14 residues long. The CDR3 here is CASSQVYAADTQYF. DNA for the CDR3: TGCGCCAGCAGCCAAGTCTACGCGGCAGATACGCAGTATTTT.

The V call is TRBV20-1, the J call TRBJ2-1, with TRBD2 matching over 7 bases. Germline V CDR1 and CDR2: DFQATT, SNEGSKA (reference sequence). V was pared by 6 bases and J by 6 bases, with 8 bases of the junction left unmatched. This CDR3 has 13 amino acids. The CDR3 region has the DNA TGCAGTGCAGGGGAGCCGGGAGGCAATGAGCAGTTCTTC. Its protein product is CSAGEPGGNEQFF.

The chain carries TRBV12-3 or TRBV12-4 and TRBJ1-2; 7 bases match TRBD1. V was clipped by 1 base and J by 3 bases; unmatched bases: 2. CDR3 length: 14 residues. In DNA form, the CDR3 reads TGTGCCAGCAGTTTAGGGGGGACAGACTATGGCTACACCTTC. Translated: CASSLGGTDYGYTF.